The clone carrying this T cell receptor beta chain was detected only once. Its antigen is unidentified. These data originate in a study of OX40 agonist ivuxolimab in advanced cancers. Study as a whole: Melanoma, hepatocellular carcinoma, head and neck or renal cell cancer occurred in dose-escalation patients. Study-level points and caveats: CD4+ and CD8+ blood T cells expanded clonally by week 6 at 0.1 to 3.0 mg/kg.

The timepoints at which blood was sampled were baseline, cycle 4 day 1, and cycle 7 day 1. Profiled with immunoSEQ multiplex PCR; TCRdb holds only in-frame clones, not every one. The sample shows 60,000 to 80,000 clones, about 93% of them seen only once. This CDR3 is built from 17 residues. The V and J ends lost 5 bases and 1 base respectively, with 18 bases between them. Germline loops: CDR1 MNHNS, CDR2 SASEGT. The TCR comes from an adult with an advanced solid tumor such as melanoma, head and neck, liver or kidney cancer. This sequence joins TRBV6-1 and TRBJ2-1; perhaps TRBD1 as D (6 bases). Source: CD4+ or CD8+ T cells sorted from blood, taken in a trial of the OX40 agonist ivuxolimab. The CDR3 coding sequence is TGTGCCAGCAGTCAAGACAGGAGAAGGAGGTCCTACAATGAGCAGTTCTTC. Its protein product is CASSQDRRRRSYNEQFF.